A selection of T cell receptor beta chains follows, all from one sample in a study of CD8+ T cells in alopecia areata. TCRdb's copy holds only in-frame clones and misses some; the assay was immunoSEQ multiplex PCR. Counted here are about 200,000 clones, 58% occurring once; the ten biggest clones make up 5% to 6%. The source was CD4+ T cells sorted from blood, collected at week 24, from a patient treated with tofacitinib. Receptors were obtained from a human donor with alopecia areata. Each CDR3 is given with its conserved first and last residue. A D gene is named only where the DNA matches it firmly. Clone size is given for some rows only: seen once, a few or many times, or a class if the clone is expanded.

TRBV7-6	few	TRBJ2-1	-	CASSLLSNTYNEQFF	TGTGCCAGCAGCTTACTCAGCAACACCTACAATGAGCAGTTCTTC
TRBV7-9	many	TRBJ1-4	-	CASSLDSSTNEKLFF	TGTGCCAGCAGCCTGGACAGCTCAACTAATGAAAAACTGTTTTTT
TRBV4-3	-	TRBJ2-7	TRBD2	CASSQEGTSGSYEQYF	TGCGCCAGCAGCCAAGAAGGGACTAGCGGCTCCTACGAGCAGTACTTC
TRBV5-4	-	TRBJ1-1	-	CASSSADRENTEAFF	TGTGCCAGCAGCTCCGCGGACAGAGAGAACACTGAAGCTTTCTTT
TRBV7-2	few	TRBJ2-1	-	CASTIGGPNNEQFF	TGTGCCAGCACCATTGGGGGGCCAAACAATGAGCAGTTCTTC
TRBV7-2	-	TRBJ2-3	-	CASSLILGGPTDTQYF	TGTGCCAGCAGCTTAATTCTCGGGGGGCCGACAGATACGCAGTATTTT
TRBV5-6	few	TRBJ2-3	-	CASSTGIGGDTQYF	TGTGCCAGCAGCACCGGGATTGGAGGGGATACGCAGTATTTT
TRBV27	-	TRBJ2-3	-	CASSFGYFDTQYF	TGTGCCAGCAGTTTTGGCTATTTTGATACGCAGTATTTT
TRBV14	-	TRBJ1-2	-	CASSQDPAGGQGYTF	TGTGCCAGCAGCCAAGACCCGGCAGGTGGACAAGGCTACACCTTC
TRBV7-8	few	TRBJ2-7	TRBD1	CASSLGGGQGRNEQYF	TGTGCCAGCAGCTTAGGTGGGGGACAGGGCAGGAACGAGCAGTACTTC
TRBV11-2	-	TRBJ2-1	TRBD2	CASSTSGVYNEQFF	TGTGCCAGCAGTACTAGCGGGGTCTACAATGAGCAGTTCTTC
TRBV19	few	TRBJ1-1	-	CASRTGFQPNTEAFF	TGTGCCAGTAGGACAGGCTTCCAACCGAACACTGAAGCTTTCTTT
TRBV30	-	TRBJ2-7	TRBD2	CGAAGGPYEQYF	TGTGGGGCAGCGGGAGGGCCGTACGAGCAGTACTTC
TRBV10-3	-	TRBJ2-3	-	CAISAADTQYF	TGTGCCATCAGTGCTGCCGATACGCAGTATTTT
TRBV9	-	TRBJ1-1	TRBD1	CASSVVGTGAEAFF	TGTGCCAGCAGCGTAGTGGGGACAGGGGCTGAAGCTTTCTTT
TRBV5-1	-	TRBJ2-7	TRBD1	CASSPGTGAYEQYF	TGCGCCAGCAGCCCGGGGACAGGGGCCTACGAGCAGTACTTC
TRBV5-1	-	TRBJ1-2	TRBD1	CASSPGTGETGYTF	TGCGCCAGCAGCCCCGGGACAGGGGAAACGGGCTACACCTTC
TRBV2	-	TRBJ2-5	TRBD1	CASSRGQGAQETQYF	TGTGCCAGCAGCAGGGGACAGGGGGCACAAGAGACCCAGTACTTC
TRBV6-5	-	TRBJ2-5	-	CASGGGWGQETQYF	TGTGCCAGCGGAGGAGGGTGGGGGCAAGAGACCCAGTACTTC
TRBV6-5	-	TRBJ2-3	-	CASSPTGYRSDTQYF	TGTGCCAGCAGCCCGACAGGATACCGGTCAGATACGCAGTATTTT
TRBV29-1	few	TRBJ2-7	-	CSVEERRGLYEQYF	TGCAGCGTTGAAGAACGCAGGGGTCTCTACGAGCAGTACTTC
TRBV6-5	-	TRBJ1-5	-	CASTLRPGHNQPQHF	TGTGCCAGCACCTTACGTCCAGGGCACAATCAGCCCCAGCATTTT
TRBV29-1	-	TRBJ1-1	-	CSVGGRMVNTEAFF	TGCAGCGTTGGAGGACGGATGGTGAACACTGAAGCTTTCTTT
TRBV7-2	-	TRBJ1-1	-	CASSLRTLNTEAFF	TGTGCCAGCAGCTTAAGGACGTTGAACACTGAAGCTTTCTTT
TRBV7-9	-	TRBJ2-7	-	CASSYTGPGYEQYF	TGTGCCAGCAGCTATACAGGGCCGGGTTACGAGCAGTACTTC
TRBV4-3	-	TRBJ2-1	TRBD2	CASSQGLAGGPGEQFF	TGCGCCAGCAGCCAAGGGCTAGCGGGAGGGCCTGGTGAGCAGTTCTTC
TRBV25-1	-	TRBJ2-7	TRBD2	CASSTPSGGARDEQYF	TGTGCCAGCAGTACCCCTAGCGGGGGGGCCAGGGACGAGCAGTACTTC
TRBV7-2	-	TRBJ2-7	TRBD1	CASSPDRDRGSYEQYF	TGTGCCAGCAGCCCCGACCGGGACAGGGGTTCCTACGAGCAGTACTTC
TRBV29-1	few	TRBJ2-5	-	CSVVSVQETQYF	TGCAGCGTTGTATCAGTTCAAGAGACCCAGTACTTC
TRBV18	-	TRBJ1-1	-	CASSHLAGGNTEAFF	TGTGCCAGCTCGCACCTCGCGGGGGGGAACACTGAAGCTTTCTTT
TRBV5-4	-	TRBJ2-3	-	CASSLAARDTQYF	TGTGCCAGCAGCTTGGCCGCCCGGGATACGCAGTATTTT
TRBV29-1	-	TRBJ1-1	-	CSVEPGWTEAFF	TGCAGCGTTGAACCGGGTTGGACTGAAGCTTTCTTT
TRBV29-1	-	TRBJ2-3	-	CSVDEQTYTDTQYF	TGCAGCGTTGATGAACAGACTTACACAGATACGCAGTATTTT
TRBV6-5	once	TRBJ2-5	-	CASSYQVSETQYF	TGTGCCAGCAGTTACCAGGTTTCCGAGACCCAGTACTTC
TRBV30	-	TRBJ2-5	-	CAWSGGNQETQYF	TGTGCCTGGAGTGGAGGGAACCAAGAGACCCAGTACTTC
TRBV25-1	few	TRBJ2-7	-	CASSQWGAGYEQYF	TGTGCCAGCAGCCAGTGGGGGGCAGGTTACGAGCAGTACTTC
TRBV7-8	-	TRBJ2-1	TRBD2	CASSLRKVAGGSFNEQFF	TGTGCCAGCAGCCTCCGGAAAGTAGCGGGAGGGTCGTTCAATGAGCAGTTCTTC
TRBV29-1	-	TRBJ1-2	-	CSVEKWRQGHYGYTF	TGCAGCGTTGAGAAGTGGCGGCAGGGGCACTATGGCTACACCTTC
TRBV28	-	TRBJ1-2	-	CASNKRYGYTF	TGTGCCAGCAATAAGAGGTATGGCTACACCTTC
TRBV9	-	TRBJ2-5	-	CASSVSARAEETQYF	TGTGCCAGCAGCGTATCAGCTAGGGCAGAAGAGACCCAGTACTTC
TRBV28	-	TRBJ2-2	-	CATRSSNTGELFF	TGTGCCACTCGATCATCGAACACCGGGGAGCTGTTTTTT
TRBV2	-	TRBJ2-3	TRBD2	CASSERSGRADTQYF	TGTGCCAGCAGTGAACGGAGCGGGAGGGCAGATACGCAGTATTTT
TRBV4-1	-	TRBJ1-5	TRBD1	CASSPTGANNQPQHF	TGCGCCAGCAGTCCTACAGGGGCCAACAATCAGCCCCAGCATTTT
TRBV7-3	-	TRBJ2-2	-	CASSLSHNTGELFF	TGTGCCAGCAGCTTAAGCCATAACACCGGGGAGCTGTTTTTT
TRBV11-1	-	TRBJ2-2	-	CASSPWAGELFF	TGTGCCAGCAGTCCGTGGGCTGGGGAGCTGTTTTTT
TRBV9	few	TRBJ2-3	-	CASSVAGVDTQYF	TGTGCCAGCAGCGTAGCGGGGGTGGATACGCAGTATTTT
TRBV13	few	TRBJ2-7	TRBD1	CASSPPGGFSYEQYF	TGTGCCAGCAGCCCTCCAGGGGGTTTTTCCTACGAGCAGTACTTC
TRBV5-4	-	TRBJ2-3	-	CASSLGRVVDTQYF	TGTGCCAGCAGCTTGGGGCGGGTCGTAGATACGCAGTATTTT
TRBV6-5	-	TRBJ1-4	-	CASSPPRGKLFF	TGTGCCAGCAGCCCCCCCCGGGGAAAACTGTTTTTT
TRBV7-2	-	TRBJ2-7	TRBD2	CASSRRTSGTYEQYF	TGTGCCAGCAGCCGTCGGACTAGCGGAACCTACGAGCAGTACTTC
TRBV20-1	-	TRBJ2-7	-	CSASHSYEQYF	TGCAGTGCTAGCCACTCCTACGAGCAGTACTTC
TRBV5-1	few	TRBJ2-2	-	CASSESIAGELFF	TGCGCCAGCAGCGAGTCGATCGCCGGGGAGCTGTTTTTT
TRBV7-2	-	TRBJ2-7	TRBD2	CASSPSGSSYEQYF	TGTGCCAGCAGCCCCAGCGGGAGCTCCTACGAGCAGTACTTC